These 7 T cell receptor beta chains originate from one sample sequenced in a study of OX40 agonist ivuxolimab in advanced cancers. This table comes from immunoSEQ multiplex PCR, and its TCRdb copy is limited to in-frame clones, with some not included. The table includes tens of thousands of clones, about 92% detected once. This specimen was CD4+ or CD8+ T cells sorted from blood, taken in a trial of the OX40 agonist ivuxolimab. Every receptor here comes from an adult with an advanced solid tumor such as melanoma, head and neck, liver or kidney cancer.

The chain links TRBV11-2 to TRBJ2-7; 8 bases line up with TRBD1. CDR1 is SGHAT, CDR2 FQNNGV, per germline. This CDR3 contains 15 residues. The junction had 8 bases not matched to a gene; V was cut back by 3 bases and J by 4 bases. The CDR3 reads CASSFGDRGTYEQYF. CDR3 sequence (DNA): TGTGCCAGCAGCTTCGGTGACAGGGGTACTTACGAGCAGTACTTC.

The J gene is TRBJ2-1, the V gene TRBV7-2; the match to TRBD1 covers 7 bases. Per the germline V gene, CDR1 is SGHTA and CDR2 is FQGNSA. The CDR3 contains 17 residues. The J segment lost 2 bases and the V segment lost 0 bases, leaving 7 bases of the junction unmatched. The CDR3 DNA reads TGTGCCAGCAGCTTAGCGTGGGGACAGAACCCCTACAATGAGCAGTTCTTC. It codes for CASSLAWGQNPYNEQFF. The full variable domain, completed using reference TRBV7-2 and TRBJ2-1, is GAGVSQSPSNKVTEKGKDVELRCDPISGHTALYWYRQSLGQGLEFLIYFQGNSAPDKSGLPSDRFSAERTGGSVSTLTIQRTQQEDSAVYLCASSLAWGQNPYNEQFFGPGTRLTVL.

V and J are TRBV7-9 and TRBJ2-7, with TRBD2 matching over 9 bases. V lost 5 bases, J lost 4 bases, and 12 bases stayed unmatched. The CDR3 extends over 16 amino acids. Looked up from germline, CDR1 is SEHNR and CDR2 is FQNEAQ (reference sequence). CDR3 residues: CASSPRGGQDLYEQYF. CDR3 coding DNA: TGTGCCAGCAGCCCGCGGGGGGGGCAGGATTTGTACGAGCAGTACTTC.

The rearrangement links TRBV29-1 to TRBJ1-4, with 7 bases matching TRBD1. Germline CDR1 SQVTM, CDR2 ANQGSEA. J was trimmed by 6 bases and V by 7 bases; bases with no gene match: 5. This CDR3 spans 12 amino acids. CDR3 amino acids: CSATGEYEKLFF. The DNA for the CDR3 is TGCAGCGCAACAGGGGAGTATGAAAAACTGTTTTTT.

The genes are TRBV5-5 and TRBJ1-1; D unresolved. This CDR3 region has 15 residues. Germline CDR1 SGHKS, CDR2 YYEKEE (reference sequence). The V and J ends lost 2 bases and 0 bases respectively, with 11 bases between them. This CDR3 reads CASSFPFGMNTEAFF. Here the CDR3 DNA reads TGTGCCAGCAGCTTCCCTTTTGGAATGAACACTGAAGCTTTCTTT.

The V and J genes are TRBV7-2 and TRBJ2-7, with 8 bases aligning to TRBD1. Germline V gene lookup returns CDR1 SGHTA and CDR2 FQGNSA. This CDR3 has 17 residues. After removal of 3 bases from V and 4 bases from J, the junction contained 14 bases not matched to a gene. The CDR3 here is CASSLSLGGQAVYEQYF. CDR3 DNA sequence: TGTGCCAGCAGCTTGTCATTGGGGGGACAGGCTGTGTACGAGCAGTACTTC.

The chain combines TRBV5-5 with TRBJ1-2, with D possibly TRBD1 on 5 matching bases. The V and J ends lost 0 bases and 2 bases respectively, with 17 bases between them. From germline, CDR1 is SGHKS and CDR2 YYEKEE (reference sequence). CDR3 length: 17 residues. The CDR3 DNA is TGTGCCAGCAGCTTGGATCGCCGCGGGACGGTGAACTATGGCTACACCTTC. Encoded protein: CASSLDRRGTVNYGYTF.